This T cell receptor (beta chain) was documented in a study of identical twins. The germline gives CDR1 SGHTA, CDR2 FQGNSA. V dropped 5 bases and J dropped 7; count of bases not matched to a gene: 4. This CDR3 has 15 amino acids. Template switching introduced a universal primer site, and the cDNA bore unique molecular identifiers. TCRdb processed the 5' RACE reads anew with MiXCR; each CDR3 protein has one entry. The table has around 490,000 distinct CDR3 sequences, 14% seen once. With respect to this clonotype: The antigen is undetermined.

General study results and limits: Models underestimated TCR alpha sharing (out-of-frame) in monozygotic twins. Abundant cord blood beta clonotypes carried fewer insertions; memory repertoires showed none.

In addition, the sample was reused for a study of yellow fever vaccine responses in identical twins.

The sequencing sample was made of CD4+ T cells sorted from blood. The rearrangement links TRBV7-2 to TRBJ2-1, with 14 positions matching TRBD2. The TCR comes from a woman younger than 35 in good health. The CDR3 sequence: CASSGRTSGRNEQFF. The CDR3 DNA reads as TGTGCCAGCAGCGGACGGACTAGCGGGAGGAATGAGCAGTTCTTC.